This T cell receptor (beta chain) was retrieved from a study of T cell therapy after organ transplantation. Sequencing was performed with immunoSEQ multiplex PCR; in TCRdb, only in-frame clones are kept and a portion is missing. The sample has roughly 48,000 clones; 94% are singletons. CDR3 length: 13 residues. Trimming removed 3 bases at V and 4 bases at J, with 9 bases between. Per the germline V gene, CDR1 is SGHVS and CDR2 is FQNEAQ. As regards this clone: Its antigen remains unidentified.

The specimen was CD8+ T cells from blood, collected before autologous CMV-specific T cell therapy. This TCR derives from a human patient who had received a solid organ transplant and had CMV disease. V is TRBV7-8 and J is TRBJ1-1; TRBD1 might be the D (5 bases). The DNA for the CDR3 is TGTGCCAGCAGCTTGCCGGGGGTCACTGAAGCTTTCTTT. This translates into CASSLPGVTEAFF. The full variable domain, completed using reference TRBV7-8 and TRBJ1-1, is GAGVSQSPRYKVAKRGQDVALRCDPISGHVSLFWYQQALGQGPEFLTYFQNEAQLDKSGLPSDRFFAERPEGSVSTLKIQRTQQEDSAVYLCASSLPGVTEAFFGQGTRLTVV.